Reported below is one T cell receptor (beta chain). A much larger clone is a single base away; this may be a read error. The CDR3 end shows no conserved phenylalanine or tryptophan, and so a read error is likely. RNA transcripts served as template for amplifying TCR beta CDR3 sequences. RT-PCR in the first round used HTBI primers; a second-round multiplex PCR followed. TCRdb reprocessed the multiplex PCR reads via MiXCR and lists one record per CDR3 protein. The sample gives about 640,000 distinct CDR3 sequences, about two fifths of which show up once; over 2.5% is in the top ten. These data originate in a study of Graves' ophthalmopathy and Graves' hyperthyroidism. Germline V CDR1 and CDR2: DFQATT, SNEGSKA (reference sequence). V shed 6 bases and J shed 7 bases, with 19 bases lying between them. This CDR3 region has 14 residues.

The specimen sequenced was peripheral blood. This receptor was identified in an adult man with Graves' ophthalmopathy. The chain recombines TRBV20-1 with TRBJ2-1, with D possibly TRBD2 on 6 matching bases. The CDR3 bases are TGCAGTGCCGCGGGGACCCGGGGTAGGAATGAGCAGTTCTGC. Amino acid sequence: CSAAGTRGRNEQFC.